This record covers a single T cell receptor (beta chain). Its specific antigen is unknown. No much larger clone exists at a distance of one base, and base qualities are not known. TCRbeta CDR3 regions were amplified from genomic DNA by means of the immunoSEQ Assay, a bias-controlled multiplex PCR. Under the source paper's analysis protocol: Nucleated cell counts per sample were estimated from amplification of reference gene primers within the assay. To quantify the absolute abundance of each unique TCRbeta CDR3 rearrangement, sequence reads were collapsed and filtered. For each sample, productive Simpson clonality was calculated as the square root of Simpson's diversity index over productive rearrangements. TCRdb retrieved this table from immuneACCESS and kept in-frame rearrangements only. Not all clones are present; in checked studies, unresolved V genes account for under half, and no reason is known for the remainder. V, J and clone size derive from that table, while D and trimming were established from the DNA sequence. The sample table records around 300,000 clones; about 82% of these occur just once. Of the sample, around 4.5% falls within the top ten clones.

The sample belongs to a study of blood T cell repertoires in COVID-19 (dated by TCRdb to 2020 to 2022). Concerning the study at large: The collaborator samples originated in the United States, Italy and Spain and spanned the acute and convalescent phases of COVID-19. The samples were drawn from the first 160 participants of the ongoing ImmuneRACE study and from roughly 1,300 subjects provided by 6 global collaborators. The repertoires were made available in a free public database intended to serve as a resource for research on the immune response to SARS-CoV-2. Where HLA class I and class II types were available, the types were taken from metadata supplied by the sample provider, not from assay-based typing. The material from the prospective study consisted of cDNA or gDNA derived from T cells, B-cell-depleted T cells, or PBMCs. Deeply sampled blood TCRbeta repertoires from subjects exposed to, actively infected with, or recovered from COVID-19 were included in the dataset. The sample metadata nearly always contained a de-identified subject ID, COVID-19 status, age in years and sex. Study-level results and caveats: How much clinical and demographic metadata was included differed by source and by participant, and the metadata was provided uncurated.

The CDR3 holds 15 amino acids from the cysteine to the phenylalanine. Kept here is only the CDR3 DNA, which spans 45 bases and is read in frame from base 1. The trim is 4 bases for V and 2 bases for J, with a gap of 15 bases between the germline ends. CDR1 and CDR2 were assigned from the germline V gene as SGHRS and YFSETQ. Whole blood was collected in K2EDTA tubes by collaborating institutions according to the institutions' own protocols. Collaborator samples were shipped for TCRbeta analysis as frozen whole blood, isolated PBMCs, or DNA extracted from either sample type. In this chain, TRBV5-1 is recombined with TRBJ1-2; possibly the D gene is TRBD1, per 5 matching bases. The sequencing sample was made of peripheral blood. The receptor was derived from a woman aged 50 to 60 with active or convalescent COVID-19. The base sequence is TGCGCCAGCAGCATCCGGGCAGGGTCAAACTATGGCTACACCTTC. This codes for CASSIRAGSNYGYTF.